The rows below give T cell receptor beta chains drawn from one sample of a study of shared clonotypes between healthy human individuals. Only in-frame clones appear in the TCRdb table, and some are missing; sequencing was by immunoSEQ multiplex PCR. The table has hundreds of thousands of clones, about 74% seen once; the top ten hold more than 10%. Sequencing was performed on PBMCs. The receptors stem from a woman aged 40-49 years in good health. Some clones in this sample may be carry-over from other donors' samples. Both conserved end residues are part of each CDR3. The D gene is left open where the match is weak. Size tells how often a clone was seen (once, few, many) or the class of an expanded clone, and some rows leave it out.

>NA|NA|TRBJ1-1|TRBV27
CASSSKIRGTEAFF
TGTGCCAGCAGTTCAAAGATCAGGGGCACTGAAGCTTTCTTT
>TRBD1|NA|TRBJ2-2|TRBV5-1
CASSYHGTGANGELFF
TGCGCCAGCAGCTATCACGGGACAGGGGCTAACGGGGAGCTGTTTTTT
>NA|NA|TRBJ1-1|TRBV6-1
CASKIYGGQNTEAFF
TGTGCCAGCAAGATTTACGGCGGACAGAACACTGAAGCTTTCTTT
>NA|few|TRBJ1-2|TRBV7-2
CASSRATGTARGYTF
TGTGCCAGCAGCCGCGCGACGGGGACGGCTCGTGGCTACACCTTC
>NA|many|TRBJ1-5|TRBV9
CASSRAGEPNQPQHF
TGTGCCAGCAGCCGCGCAGGGGAACCCAATCAGCCCCAGCATTTT
>TRBD2|NA|TRBJ2-2|TRBV7-2
CASRTTSGTVGELFF
TGTGCCAGCAGAACCACTAGCGGGACAGTCGGGGAGCTGTTTTTT
>NA|NA|TRBJ1-5|TRBV5-5
CASSLAGVGQPQHF
TGTGCCAGCAGCCTGGCTGGGGTAGGGCAGCCCCAGCATTTT
>NA|NA|TRBJ1-5|TRBV7-2
CASSVGGGGNQPQHF
TGTGCCAGCAGCGTTGGAGGGGGGGGCAATCAGCCCCAGCATTTT
>NA|NA|TRBJ1-1|TRBV6-5
CASSPQRGGRAFF
TGTGCCAGCAGCCCTCAACGGGGGGGTCGAGCTTTCTTT
>NA|NA|TRBJ2-5|TRBV6-1
CASRRVTRGFETQYF
TGTGCCAGCCGTCGGGTGACTAGGGGGTTTGAGACCCAGTACTTC
>NA|few|TRBJ2-1|TRBV5-1
CASSSAELYNEQFF
TGCGCCAGCAGTTCAGCGGAGCTCTACAATGAGCAGTTCTTC
>NA|NA|TRBJ1-1|TRBV6-5
CASSPPNRAEAFF
TGTGCCAGCAGTCCCCCGAATCGGGCTGAAGCTTTCTTT
>NA|NA|TRBJ1-3|TRBV27
CASSMRGNSGNTIYF
TGTGCCAGCAGTATGAGAGGGAACTCTGGAAACACCATATATTTT
>NA|NA|TRBJ1-3|TRBV2
CASSETGNTIYF
TGTGCCAGCAGTGAAACTGGAAACACCATATATTTT
>TRBD2|few|TRBJ2-7|TRBV4-1
CASSHERLAGHEQYF
TGCGCCAGCAGCCACGAGAGACTAGCGGGCCACGAGCAGTACTTC
>TRBD1|NA|TRBJ2-1|TRBV7-2
CASALVQGEIGNEQFF
TGTGCCAGCGCCCTTGTTCAGGGGGAGATTGGCAATGAGCAGTTCTTC
>NA|NA|TRBJ2-1|TRBV11-2
CASSLPGGGGNEQFF
TGTGCCAGCAGCTTACCCGGGGGAGGGGGCAATGAGCAGTTCTTC
>NA|NA|TRBJ2-1|TRBV5-4
CASSFGGAPYNEQFF
TGTGCCAGCAGCTTCGGCGGGGCCCCCTACAATGAGCAGTTCTTC
>TRBD2|NA|TRBJ2-7|TRBV10-2
CASSGGGYEQYF
TGCGCCAGCAGTGGGGGGGGCTACGAGCAGTACTTC
>NA|once|TRBJ2-1|TRBV6-5
CASSYSASRMGNEQFF
TGTGCCAGCAGTTACTCGGCTAGTCGGATGGGCAATGAGCAGTTCTTC
>NA|NA|TRBJ2-1|TRBV2
CASGSYNEQFF
TGTGCCAGCGGGAGTTACAATGAGCAGTTCTTC
>NA|NA|TRBJ2-1|TRBV5-4
CASSSQGSYSYNEQFF
TGTGCCAGCAGCTCCCAGGGGAGTTATTCCTACAATGAGCAGTTCTTC
>TRBD1|NA|TRBJ2-5|TRBV9
CASSDRDRGLYQETQYF
TGTGCCAGCAGCGATCGGGACAGGGGATTGTACCAAGAGACCCAGTACTTC
>TRBD1|once|TRBJ1-1|TRBV7-6
CASSLGRDSEAFF
TGTGCCAGCAGCTTAGGTAGGGACAGCGAAGCTTTCTTT
>TRBD1|NA|TRBJ2-5|TRBV7-2
CASSLAPTGWETQYF
TGTGCCAGCAGCTTAGCGCCGACAGGGTGGGAGACCCAGTACTTC
>NA|NA|TRBJ1-1|TRBV2
CASTRGMNTEAFF
TGTGCCAGCACACGGGGGATGAACACTGAAGCTTTCTTT
>NA|NA|TRBJ2-6|TRBV7-7
CASSIGPPGSGANVLTF
TGTGCCAGCAGCATAGGACCGCCGGGCTCTGGGGCCAACGTCCTGACTTTC
>NA|NA|TRBJ2-7|TRBV28
CASSSGPVAEQYF
TGTGCCAGCAGTTCGGGACCGGTGGCCGAGCAGTACTTC
>NA|NA|TRBJ2-1|TRBV7-2
CASSSWNEQFF
TGTGCCAGCAGCTCATGGAATGAGCAGTTCTTC
>TRBD1|NA|TRBJ1-2|TRBV19
CASTPAGQHANYGYTF
TGTGCCAGTACCCCCGCGGGACAGCACGCGAACTATGGCTACACCTTC
>TRBD2|NA|TRBJ2-1|TRBV7-3
CASSPGLAGDGRFF
TGTGCCAGCAGCCCCGGACTAGCGGGAGACGGTCGGTTCTTC
>NA|few|TRBJ2-2|TRBV7-2
CASSTQGPNTGELFF
TGTGCCAGCAGCACCCAGGGGCCGAACACCGGGGAGCTGTTTTTT
>TRBD1|NA|TRBJ1-1|TRBV30
CAWTPGQTWVGEAFF
TGTGCCTGGACCCCGGGACAGACTTGGGTCGGTGAAGCTTTCTTT
>NA|NA|TRBJ2-3|TRBV5-1
CASSPRLDTQYF
TGCGCCAGCAGCCCTCGGCTCGATACGCAGTATTTT
>TRBD1|once|TRBJ1-4|TRBV5-1
CASSLETGTNEKLFF
TGCGCCAGCAGCTTGGAGACAGGGACTAATGAAAAACTGTTTTTT
>NA|NA|TRBJ1-1|TRBV11-2
CASSPDVNTEAFF
TGTGCCAGCAGTCCGGACGTGAACACTGAAGCTTTCTTT
>TRBD2|few|TRBJ2-3|TRBV7-8
CASSQLAGGSTDTQYF
TGTGCCAGCAGTCAACTAGCGGGAGGAAGCACAGATACGCAGTATTTT
>NA|many|TRBJ2-3|TRBV5-1
CASSLAADTQYF
TGCGCCAGCAGCTTGGCGGCAGATACGCAGTATTTT
>TRBD1|few|TRBJ1-1|TRBV7-3
CASSLDTRGPRTEAFF
TGTGCCAGCAGCTTAGATACCAGGGGGCCTCGCACTGAAGCTTTCTTT